A selection of T cell receptor beta chains follows, all from one sample in a study of T cell responses to AZD1222 COVID-19 vaccine. Measured with immunoSEQ multiplex PCR; TCRdb has only the in-frame clones, and not every one. The sample table sets out over 120,000 clones. Material for sequencing was peripheral blood. The source is an adult in good health. Both conserved end residues are trimmed from each CDR3.

V	J	CDR3
TRBV4-1	TRBJ1-2	ASSPTGANYGYT
TRBV18	TRBJ2-5	ASSPIGQETQY
TRBV30	TRBJ1-2	AWSLTDGYT
TRBV10-2	TRBJ1-6	ASSESTGTPLH
TRBV19	TRBJ1-2	ASSSTGTGIDYGYT
TRBV19	TRBJ1-2	ASQQGIGYT
TRBV4-1	TRBJ1-2	ASSRKSRTGNYGYT
TRBV6-5	TRBJ1-5	ASSPFRGVNQPQH
TRBV15	TRBJ1-4	ATSGGQGNEKLF
TRBV28	TRBJ1-2	ASSYRGGYGYT
TRBV6-5	TRBJ1-1	ASTLGTGANTEAF
TRBV6-5	TRBJ2-2	ASSYSGTHTGELF
TRBV6-1	TRBJ2-5	ASHSSATQETQY
TRBV4-1	TRBJ2-5	ASSPTDRGQETQY
TRBV3-1/TRBV3-2	TRBJ1-5	ASSQEGQPQH
TRBV7-3	TRBJ2-5	ASSFTPGETQY
TRBV30	TRBJ1-5	AWSRGHGNQPQH
TRBV9	TRBJ1-5	ASSAGTSNQPQH